Below, one T cell receptor beta chain is given with its context. Germline assignment: CDR1 KGHSH and CDR2 LQKENI. The CDR3 has 15 amino acids. Germline trimming cut 6 bases from V and 4 bases from J; bases unmatched to any gene: 7. The sample is drawn from a study of blood T cell repertoires in COVID-19. Clones were read by immunoSEQ multiplex PCR, and TCRdb kept only the in-frame ones, dropping some. The sample has under 200,000 clones, around 86% seen once. Sequences were obtained from peripheral blood. V and J are TRBV18 and TRBJ1-1; 11 bases match TRBD1. The receptor was derived from a man in his fifties or sixties with acute or convalescent COVID-19. The CDR3 loop reads CASSSGTGGPTEAFF. The CDR3 DNA reads as TGTGCCAGCTCGTCCGGGACAGGGGGACCCACTGAAGCTTTCTTT.